A single sample gave rise to the 9 T cell receptor beta chains below, sequenced in a study of blood T cells in healthy people across ages. The second PCR ran about 6 to 12 cycles with a sample-barcoded 5' primer and J-beta primers. MiXCR, applied by TCRdb to the 5' RACE reads, yields one record per CDR3 protein. The sample carries 650,000 to 950,000 distinct CDR3 sequences, approximately 48% recorded once. Sequences were obtained from blood. Every receptor here comes from a man aged 60-69 years in good health.

The chain combines TRBV4-3 with TRBJ2-7, with 8 bases lining up with TRBD1. Germline CDR1 reads LGHNA; CDR2 reads YSLEER. The CDR3 contains 14 residues. V was clipped by 3 bases and J by 6 bases; unmatched bases: 7. The chain's CDR3 is CASSHEDRGGEQYF. The DNA of the CDR3 is TGCGCCAGCAGCCATGAAGACAGGGGAGGCGAGCAGTACTTC.

The chain combines TRBV12-3 or TRBV12-4 with TRBJ1-2; D is perhaps TRBD1 (6 bases). V lost 7 bases and J lost 2, with 11 bases in between. The CDR3 runs to 13 residues. The CDR3 region is CASKPDRNYGYTF. CDR3 in DNA: TGTGCCAGCAAGCCCGACAGGAACTATGGCTACACCTTC.

The chain joins TRBV20-1 to TRBJ2-1; 7 nucleotides agree with TRBD2. Germline V gives CDR1 DFQATT, CDR2 SNEGSKA (reference sequence). With V trimmed by 5 bases and J by 7 bases, 11 bases remained unmatched. The CDR3 runs 14 residues. The DNA of the CDR3 is TGCAGTGCTTTACCAGGCGGGGGAAGGAATGAGCAGTTCTTC. Translation: CSALPGGGRNEQFF.

The chain has TRBV10-3 and TRBJ1-2; 7 nucleotides align to TRBD1. There are 13 residues in the CDR3. Germline V lookup: CDR1 ENHRY, CDR2 SYGVKD. Unmatched junction bases numbered 5, after V lost 4 bases and J lost 6 bases. The CDR3: CAISGQGEDGYTF. The CDR3, as DNA: TGTGCCATCAGTGGGCAGGGGGAGGATGGCTACACCTTC.

J is TRBJ2-7 and V is TRBV7-9; tentative D call: TRBD1 (7 bases). In germline, CDR1 is SEHNR, CDR2 FQNEAQ (reference sequence). The V end was cut by 5 bases, the J end by 2 bases, with 13 bases between. The CDR3 is made up of 14 amino acids. Here the CDR3 DNA reads TGTGCCAGCAGCCCAACAGGGGAGGCCTACGAGCAGTACTTC. This codes for CASSPTGEAYEQYF.

The chain is built from TRBV6-2 or TRBV6-3 and TRBJ2-5, with D possibly matching TRBD2 (6 bases). The J call may be faulty, since TRBJ2-7 better matches the DNA end. The length of the CDR3 is 15 residues. Germline CDR1 is MNHEY and CDR2 is SVGEGT. The CDR3 loop reads CASREGPSLLYEQYF. For the CDR3, the DNA is TGTGCCAGCAGGGAGGGACCATCCCTACTCTACGAGCAGTACTTC.

This clonotype showed up many times. This CDR3 reads CASSPWTSGGLYEQYF. CDR3 coding DNA: TGTGCCAGCAGCCCCTGGACTAGCGGGGGCCTCTACGAGCAGTACTTC. The chain carries TRBV5-5 and TRBJ2-7; 13 nucleotides agree with TRBD2. Germline CDR1 is SGHKS and CDR2 is YYEKEE (reference sequence). V dropped 4 bases and J dropped 3; count of bases not matched to a gene: 7. The CDR3 contains 16 residues. Together with reference TRBV5-5 and TRBJ2-7, the CDR3 gives the full variable domain: DAGVTQSPTHLIKTRGQQVTLRCSPISGHKSVSWYQQVLGQGPQFIFQYYEKEERGRGNFPDRFSARQFPNYSSELNVNALLLGDSALYLCASSPWTSGGLYEQYFGPGTRLTVT.

V and J are TRBV20-1 and TRBJ1-1; a possible D gene is TRBD1 (5 bases). Germline V CDR1 and CDR2: DFQATT, SNEGSKA (reference sequence). The CDR3 is 12 residues long. Trimming left V 5 bases short and J 7 bases short, with 14 bases between. The CDR3 DNA follows: TGCAGTGCTGATCAGGGCGTTATTGAAGCTTTCTTT. Its translation: CSADQGVIEAFF.

This clonotype has ten or more counts. This sequence joins TRBV4-1 and TRBJ2-7; tentative D call: TRBD2 (7 bases). Germline V gives CDR1 MGHRA, CDR2 YSYEKL. The V end was cut by 2 bases, the J end by 1 base, with 9 bases between. The CDR3 covers 14 residues. CDR3 nucleotides: TGCGCCAGCAGCCAAAGGGGGGGTTCCTACGAGCAGTACTTC. It yields the protein CASSQRGGSYEQYF.